This is a list of T cell receptor beta chains from one sample in a study of T-cell memory formation after mild COVID-19. TCRdb processed the 5' RACE reads anew with MiXCR; each CDR3 protein has one entry. The data contain fewer than 60,000 distinct CDR3 sequences, 25% to 35% of them singletons. The sequenced material came from PBMCs or a T cell subset sorted from them (not recorded which). These TCRs come from a man younger than 30 who had mild COVID-19 (a few samples of this study predate the infection). Cell type and time point are not known. The CDR3 runs from the conserved cysteine through the conserved F or W. The order of the fields is J gene, clone size, V gene, D gene, CDR3 protein, CDR3 DNA. The D gene is left open where the match is weak. Expanded clones get a size class; other rows say once, few or many, or leave the size out.

J gene: TRBJ2-5; clone size: -; V gene: TRBV9; D gene: -; CDR3 protein: CASSVGTVVQETQYF; CDR3 DNA: TGTGCCAGCAGCGTCGGGACGGTGGTCCAAGAGACCCAGTACTTC
J gene: TRBJ1-1; clone size: -; V gene: TRBV4-1; D gene: -; CDR3 protein: CASSQNNAEAFF; CDR3 DNA: TGCGCCAGCAGCCAGAACAATGCTGAAGCTTTCTTT
J gene: TRBJ2-3; clone size: few; V gene: TRBV4-1; D gene: -; CDR3 protein: CASSHSMQIVLATQYF; CDR3 DNA: TGCGCCAGCAGCCATTCTATGCAGATAGTTCTGGCTACGCAGTATTTT
J gene: TRBJ2-7; clone size: few; V gene: TRBV20-1; D gene: -; CDR3 protein: CSVATPGTDSYEQYF; CDR3 DNA: TGCAGTGTCGCAACCCCCGGGACGGACTCCTACGAGCAGTACTTC
J gene: TRBJ1-1; clone size: -; V gene: TRBV10-3; D gene: TRBD1; CDR3 protein: CATRDRGNTEAFF; CDR3 DNA: TGTGCCACTCGGGACAGAGGGAACACTGAAGCTTTCTTT
J gene: TRBJ2-7; clone size: -; V gene: TRBV28; D gene: -; CDR3 protein: CASSSVQGVSEQYF; CDR3 DNA: TGTGCCAGCAGTTCAGTACAGGGAGTCTCCGAGCAGTACTTC
J gene: TRBJ2-3; clone size: -; V gene: TRBV24-1; D gene: -; CDR3 protein: CATSDFKASLRTDTQYF; CDR3 DNA: TGTGCCACCAGTGATTTCAAGGCCAGCCTCAGGACAGATACGCAGTATTTT
J gene: TRBJ2-1; clone size: few; V gene: TRBV5-1; D gene: TRBD1; CDR3 protein: CASSFRGQGGNEQFF; CDR3 DNA: TGCGCCAGCAGCTTCCGGGGACAGGGAGGCAATGAGCAGTTCTTC
J gene: TRBJ2-2; clone size: -; V gene: TRBV4-3; D gene: -; CDR3 protein: CASSQVISRGGGTGELFF; CDR3 DNA: TGCGCCAGCAGCCAAGTTATTAGCCGCGGAGGGGGCACCGGGGAGCTGTTTTTT
J gene: TRBJ2-5; clone size: -; V gene: TRBV19; D gene: TRBD2; CDR3 protein: CASSRTSGDYETQYF; CDR3 DNA: TGTGCCAGTAGTCGTACTAGCGGGGACTACGAGACCCAGTACTTC
J gene: TRBJ1-4; clone size: many; V gene: TRBV4-1; D gene: TRBD1; CDR3 protein: CASSQDPGTGAEKLFF; CDR3 DNA: TGCGCCAGCAGCCAAGATCCCGGGACAGGGGCGGAAAAACTGTTTTTT
J gene: TRBJ1-1; clone size: few; V gene: TRBV6-5; D gene: -; CDR3 protein: CASSYRREGSEAFF; CDR3 DNA: TGTGCCAGCAGTTACCGGAGGGAGGGCTCTGAAGCTTTCTTT
J gene: TRBJ2-3; clone size: -; V gene: TRBV20-1; D gene: TRBD1; CDR3 protein: CSARGTGATEYF; CDR3 DNA: TGCAGTGCTAGGGGGACAGGGGCTACTGAGTATTTT
J gene: TRBJ2-7; clone size: -; V gene: TRBV24-1; D gene: TRBD1; CDR3 protein: CATSETGREQYF; CDR3 DNA: TGTGCCACCAGTGAGACAGGGCGCGAGCAGTACTTC
J gene: TRBJ2-5; clone size: -; V gene: TRBV2; D gene: -; CDR3 protein: CASSEALYDYMYQETQYF; CDR3 DNA: TGTGCCAGCAGTGAAGCGCTTTATGACTACATGTACCAAGAGACCCAGTACTTC